The T cell receptor (beta chain) described here comes from a study of long-term antiretroviral therapy in people with HIV. Study-wide background: The study's earliest collections predate the 2015 immediate-ART recommendation by about a decade. Study-wide results and caveats: With ART, diversity went up but was still lower than in transplant donor controls.

The CDR3 runs 16 residues. CDR1 and CDR2 (germline): SGHTA, FQGTGA. The junction had 3 bases not matched to a gene; V was cut back by 4 bases and J by 1 base. Concerning this clone: Its antigen is unidentified.

Run at survey level, the immunoSEQ assay was version v3.0. Per-sample TRB depth target: roughly 35,000-50,000 T-cell genomes. Measured with immunoSEQ multiplex PCR; TCRdb has only the in-frame clones, and not every one. The sample holds about 21,000 clones, about four fifths seen once. Sequencing used unsorted PBMCs, obtained 0.1 years before starting antiretroviral therapy. V gene TRBV7-3 combines with J gene TRBJ2-2; 10 bases are shared with TRBD2. This TCR came from a man aged 35 to 55 with HIV. This CDR3 reads CASSSLAGRNTGELFF. CDR3 DNA: TGTGCCAGCAGCTCACTAGCGGGGAGGAACACCGGGGAGCTGTTTTTT.